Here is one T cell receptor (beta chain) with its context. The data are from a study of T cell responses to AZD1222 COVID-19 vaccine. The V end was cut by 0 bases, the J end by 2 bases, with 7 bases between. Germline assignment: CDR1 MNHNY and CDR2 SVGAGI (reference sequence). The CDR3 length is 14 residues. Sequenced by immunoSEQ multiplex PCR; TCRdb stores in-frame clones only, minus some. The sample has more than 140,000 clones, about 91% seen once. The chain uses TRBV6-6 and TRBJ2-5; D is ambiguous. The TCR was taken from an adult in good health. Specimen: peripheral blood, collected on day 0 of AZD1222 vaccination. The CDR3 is CASSYSMGQETQYF. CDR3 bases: TGTGCCAGCAGTTACTCCATGGGGCAAGAGACCCAGTACTTC.